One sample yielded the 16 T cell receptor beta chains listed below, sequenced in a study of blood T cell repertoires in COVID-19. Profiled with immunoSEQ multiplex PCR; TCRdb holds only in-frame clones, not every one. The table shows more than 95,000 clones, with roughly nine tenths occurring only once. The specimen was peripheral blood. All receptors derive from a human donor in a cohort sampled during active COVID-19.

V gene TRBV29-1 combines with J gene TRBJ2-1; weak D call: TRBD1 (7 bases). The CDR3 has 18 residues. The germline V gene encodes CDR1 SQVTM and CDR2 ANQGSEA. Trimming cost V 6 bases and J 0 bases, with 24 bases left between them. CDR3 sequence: CSVEGTDMPGSSYNEQFF. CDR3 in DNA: TGCAGCGTCGAGGGGACAGATATGCCCGGGAGCTCCTACAATGAGCAGTTCTTC.

CDR3 DNA sequence: TGTGCCAGCATTGGCGGGAGGGCCCTCAATGAGCAGTTCTTC. Its protein is CASIGGRALNEQFF. V usage is TRBV6-5 and J usage is TRBJ2-1; 9 nucleotides line up with TRBD2. The V segment lost 7 bases and the J segment 6 bases; nucleotides outside the gene matches: 7. There are 14 residues in the CDR3. Germline CDR1 and CDR2: MNHEY and SVGAGI.

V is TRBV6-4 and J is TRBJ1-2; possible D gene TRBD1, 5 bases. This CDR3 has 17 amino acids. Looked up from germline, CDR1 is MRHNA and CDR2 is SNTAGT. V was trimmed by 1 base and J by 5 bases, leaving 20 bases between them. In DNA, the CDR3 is TGTGCCAGCAGTGACTTGGGGGGGTTAAACCTACGATATGGCTACACCTTC. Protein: CASSDLGGLNLRYGYTF.

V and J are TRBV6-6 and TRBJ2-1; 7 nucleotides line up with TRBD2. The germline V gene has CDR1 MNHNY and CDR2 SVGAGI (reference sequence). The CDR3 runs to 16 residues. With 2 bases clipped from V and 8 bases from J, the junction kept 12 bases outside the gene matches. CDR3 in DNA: TGTGCCAGCAGTTACGCCGTTAGGCCGGGAGGCGATGAGCAGTTCTTC. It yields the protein CASSYAVRPGGDEQFF.

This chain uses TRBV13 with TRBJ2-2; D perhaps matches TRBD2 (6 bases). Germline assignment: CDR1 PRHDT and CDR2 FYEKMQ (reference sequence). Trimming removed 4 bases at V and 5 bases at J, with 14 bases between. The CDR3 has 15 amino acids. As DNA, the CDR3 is TGTGCCAGCAGCTGGAGGGAGAAGTTTACCGGGGAGCTGTTTTTT. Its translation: CASSWREKFTGELFF.

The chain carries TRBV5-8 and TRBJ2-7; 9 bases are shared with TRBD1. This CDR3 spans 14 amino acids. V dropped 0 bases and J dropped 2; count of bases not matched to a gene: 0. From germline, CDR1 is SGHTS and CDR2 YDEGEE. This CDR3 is CASSLGQGAYEQYF. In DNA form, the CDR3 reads TGTGCCAGCAGCTTGGGACAGGGGGCCTACGAGCAGTACTTC.

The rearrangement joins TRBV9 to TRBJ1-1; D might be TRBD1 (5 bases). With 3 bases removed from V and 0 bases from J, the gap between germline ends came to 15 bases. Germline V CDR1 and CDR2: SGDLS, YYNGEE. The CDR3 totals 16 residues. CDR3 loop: CASSAGAGYLNTEAFF. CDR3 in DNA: TGTGCCAGCAGCGCCGGAGCAGGGTATCTGAACACTGAAGCTTTCTTT.

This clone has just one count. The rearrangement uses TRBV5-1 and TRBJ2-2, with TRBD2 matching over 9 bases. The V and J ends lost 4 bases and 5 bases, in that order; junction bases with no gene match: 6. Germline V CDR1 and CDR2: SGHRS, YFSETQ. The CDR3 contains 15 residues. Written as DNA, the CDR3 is TGCGCCAGCAGCCATAGGACTAGCGAGACCGGGGAGCTGTTTTTT. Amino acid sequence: CASSHRTSETGELFF.

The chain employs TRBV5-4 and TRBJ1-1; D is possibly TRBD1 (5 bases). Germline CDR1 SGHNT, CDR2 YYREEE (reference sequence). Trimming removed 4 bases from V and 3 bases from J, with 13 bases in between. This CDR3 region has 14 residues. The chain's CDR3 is CASSPVGGDTEAFF. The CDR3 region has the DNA TGTGCCAGCAGCCCGGTGGGGGGGGACACTGAAGCTTTCTTT.

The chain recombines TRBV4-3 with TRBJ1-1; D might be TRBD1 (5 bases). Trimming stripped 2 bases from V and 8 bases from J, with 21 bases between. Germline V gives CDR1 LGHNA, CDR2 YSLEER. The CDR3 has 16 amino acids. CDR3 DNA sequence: TGCGCCAGCAGCCAAACGGACATCTTCTTAGTGGGGGAAGCTTTCTTT. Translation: CASSQTDIFLVGEAFF.

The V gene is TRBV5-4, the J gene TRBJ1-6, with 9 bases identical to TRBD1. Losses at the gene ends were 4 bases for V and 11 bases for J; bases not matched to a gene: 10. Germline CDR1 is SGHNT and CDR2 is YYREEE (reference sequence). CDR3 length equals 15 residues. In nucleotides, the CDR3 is TGTGCCAGCAGCACCGGACAGGGGTCTGTTACACCCCTCCACTTT. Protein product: CASSTGQGSVTPLHF.

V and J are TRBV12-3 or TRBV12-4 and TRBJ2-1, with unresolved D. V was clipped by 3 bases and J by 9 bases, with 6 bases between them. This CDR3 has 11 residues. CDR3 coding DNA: TGTGCCAGCAGTTTTGGGCGTGAGCAGTTCTTC. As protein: CASSFGREQFF.

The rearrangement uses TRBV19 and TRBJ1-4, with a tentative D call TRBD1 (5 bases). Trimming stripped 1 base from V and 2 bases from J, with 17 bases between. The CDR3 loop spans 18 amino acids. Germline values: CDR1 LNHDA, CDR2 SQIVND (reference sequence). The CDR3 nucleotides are TGTGCCAGTAGTATAGTGTATTGGGGGGTAGCGACTAATGAAAAACTGTTTTTT. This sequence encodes CASSIVYWGVATNEKLFF.

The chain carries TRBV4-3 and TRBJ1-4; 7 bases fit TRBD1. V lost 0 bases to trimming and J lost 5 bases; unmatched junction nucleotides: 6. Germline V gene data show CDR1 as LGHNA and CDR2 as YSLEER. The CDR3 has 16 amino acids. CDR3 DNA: TGCGCCAGCAGCCAAGATCTGCAGGGGGTGAATGAAAAACTGTTTTTT. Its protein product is CASSQDLQGVNEKLFF.

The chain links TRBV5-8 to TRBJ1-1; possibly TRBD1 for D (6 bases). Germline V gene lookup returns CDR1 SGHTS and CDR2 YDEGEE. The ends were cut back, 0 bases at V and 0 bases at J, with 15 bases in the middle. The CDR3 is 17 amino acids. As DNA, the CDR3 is TGTGCCAGCAGCTTGGATCTCGGACAGCCTCTGAACACTGAAGCTTTCTTT. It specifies CASSLDLGQPLNTEAFF.

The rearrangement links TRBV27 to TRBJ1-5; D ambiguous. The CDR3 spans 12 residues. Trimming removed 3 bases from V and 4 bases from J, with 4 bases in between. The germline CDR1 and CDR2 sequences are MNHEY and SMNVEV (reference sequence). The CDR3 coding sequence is TGTGCCAGCAGTTTTCAGAATCAGCCCCAGCATTTT. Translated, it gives CASSFQNQPQHF.